This section outlines one TCR beta chain sequence together with its context. Its antigen is as yet unknown. The data stem from a study of cytomegalovirus exposure and HLA in healthy donors. This CDR3 spans 13 amino acids. The V gene's germline CDR1 is WNHNN and CDR2 SYGVQD (reference sequence). The germline V and J ends were trimmed by 0 bases and 5 bases, with 7 bases remaining between them. Donors were drawn from the approximately 120-subject validation cohort, separate from the approximately 620-subject first cohort. Findings of the study overall: Under in vitro conditions, a few CMV-associated chains were confirmed as specific for CMV antigens. Most TCRs appeared rarely, but some public TCRs recurred in many donors. That first-cohort TCR clusters tended to co-occur in the 90 to 150 validation repertoires was found in a later analysis.

Assay: immunoSEQ multiplex PCR; the TCRdb copy retains only in-frame clones and omits some. The sample carries roughly 59,000 clones, 80% to 95% recorded once. The TCR originated in a man aged 18 to 35 in good health and CMV-seropositive. Sequenced: PBMCs. The gene calls are TRBV10-1 and TRBJ2-5; D possibly corresponds to TRBD1 (6 bases). The CDR3 protein is CASSESRGETQYF. The DNA for the CDR3 is TGCGCCAGCAGTGAGTCAAGGGGGGAGACCCAGTACTTC.